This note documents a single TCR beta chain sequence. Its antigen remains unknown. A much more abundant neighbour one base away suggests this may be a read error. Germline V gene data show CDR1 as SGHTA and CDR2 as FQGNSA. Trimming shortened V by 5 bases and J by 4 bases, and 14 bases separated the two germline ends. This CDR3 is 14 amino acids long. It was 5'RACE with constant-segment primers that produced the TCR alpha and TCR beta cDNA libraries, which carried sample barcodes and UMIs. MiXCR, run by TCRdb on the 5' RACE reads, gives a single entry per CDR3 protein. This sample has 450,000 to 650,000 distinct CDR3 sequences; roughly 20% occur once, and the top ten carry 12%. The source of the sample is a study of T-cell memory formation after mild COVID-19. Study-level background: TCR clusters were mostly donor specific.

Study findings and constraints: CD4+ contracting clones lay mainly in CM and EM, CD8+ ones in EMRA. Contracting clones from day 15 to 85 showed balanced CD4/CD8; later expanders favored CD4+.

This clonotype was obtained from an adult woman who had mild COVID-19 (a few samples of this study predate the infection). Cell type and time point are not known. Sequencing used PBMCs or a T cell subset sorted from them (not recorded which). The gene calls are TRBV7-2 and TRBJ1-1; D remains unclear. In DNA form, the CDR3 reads TGTGCCAGCAGCAGTAGGGTAGCGCTCACTGAAGCTTTCTTT. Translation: CASSSRVALTEAFF.